The rows below give T cell receptor beta chains drawn from one sample of a study of Graves' ophthalmopathy and Graves' hyperthyroidism. MiXCR, run by TCRdb on the multiplex PCR reads, gives a single entry per CDR3 protein. The sample comprises under 350,000 distinct CDR3 sequences, roughly 16% of which are singletons, and 9% to 15% rests with the top ten. The specimen was peripheral blood. The source is an adult man with Graves' ophthalmopathy. Both conserved end residues are part of each CDR3.

CDR3 length	V gene	J gene	CDR3 protein
14	TRBV12-3/TRBV12-4	TRBJ1-2	CASSVLVLGHGYTF
18	TRBV27	TRBJ2-2	CASSLIGTGGPRTGELFF
14	TRBV28	TRBJ2-7	CASSSGFGPYEQYF
16	TRBV6-1	TRBJ1-5	CASRSPGTGGDQPQHF
12	TRBV6-1	TRBJ1-5	CASKGADQPQHF
19	TRBV11-3	TRBJ2-6	CASSFPLSGANSGANVLTF
16	TRBV12-3/TRBV12-4	TRBJ2-5	CASSSYGTRGQETQYF
14	TRBV27	TRBJ2-7	CASKIGTGIYEQYF
15	TRBV28	TRBJ2-7	CASSTGKDSSYEQYF
14	TRBV12-3/TRBV12-4	TRBJ2-7	CASSPVKGTPEQYF
11	TRBV6-1	TRBJ1-2	CASSEGYGYTF
13	TRBV2	TRBJ2-5	CASTPDGRETLYF
15	TRBV3-1	TRBJ1-2	CASSQDFGRTNGYTF
14	TRBV15	TRBJ2-7	CATSSAGTPYEQYF
10	TRBV4-1	TRBJ2-5	CASGGETQYF
13	TRBV6-2/TRBV6-3	TRBJ1-2	CASTEPGSYGYTF
13	TRBV6-2/TRBV6-3	TRBJ2-2	CASSYSVTGELFF
15	TRBV11-2	TRBJ2-2	CASSSRLGNTGELFF
14	TRBV9	TRBJ1-1	CASSGREWGTEAFF
13	TRBV12-3/TRBV12-4	TRBJ2-5	CASSFELQETQYF
13	TRBV6-2/TRBV6-3	TRBJ2-4	CASRSTRQGANNF
11	TRBV30	TRBJ1-1	CAWRVNTEAFF
12	TRBV6-5	TRBJ2-5	CASSYSAETQYF
17	TRBV29-1	TRBJ2-5	CSVEGQRLAGSQETQYF
12	TRBV19	TRBJ1-2	CASSLGLDGYTF
15	TRBV7-8	TRBJ2-7	CASSLDLGSHYEQSF
15	TRBV4-1	TRBJ1-6	CASSPGTFANSPLHF
14	TRBV6-1	TRBJ1-2	CASSEWWGRDGYTF
17	TRBV4-1	TRBJ1-2	CASSQGYSLSANYGYTF